The present entry profiles one T cell receptor (beta chain) with its context. Its antigen remains unidentified. This sample is part of a study of regulatory T cells in long-lasting Graves disease. Stated time point: newly diagnosed GD, antithyroid drugs for less than 3 months. RNA from PBMCs was the source of the TCR library. Building the TCR beta libraries relied on iRepertoire HTBI primers, and CDR3 regions underwent Arm-PCR. In TCRdb, the multiplex PCR reads were re-called with MiXCR into one record per CDR3 protein. The repertoire holds about 530,000 distinct CDR3 sequences, with about 15% as singletons. CDR3 length: 16 residues. V shed 6 bases and J 5 bases; nucleotides not matched to a gene: 10. Study results and caveats: New patients shared over 800 public clonotypes, fewer than the 2,500 to 3,500 shared by persistent patients.

The sample was also reused in another study, on T cells in Graves' hyperthyroidism and ophthalmopathy. That source reports: The HTBI primer set was used in a first-round RT-PCR of the TCR CDR3. Most expanded thyroid clonotypes above 0.001 recurred in blood.

The chain employs TRBV12-3 or TRBV12-4 and TRBJ2-1, with 10 bases identical to TRBD2. Sequences were derived from peripheral blood mononuclear cells (PBMCs), sampled at new diagnosis, from a patient treated with antithyroid drugs. This clonotype originated in a middle-aged woman with Graves disease. The CDR3 protein is CASSRLLAGADNEQFF. The CDR3 nucleotides are TGTGCCAGCAGCCGACTCCTAGCGGGGGCCGACAATGAGCAGTTCTTC.